The present T cell receptor beta chain was sequenced within a study of breast tumors, draining lymph nodes, adjacent tissues. Study-level points and caveats: Compared with lymph nodes, tumors were less diverse; compared with nontumor tissue, more.

TCRdb analysed the multiplex PCR reads with MiXCR anew, one entry per CDR3 protein. The sample yields a few hundred thousand distinct CDR3 sequences, under 35% seen once. This clonotype was detected ten times or more. The target antigen is unknown. CDR1 and CDR2 (germline): DFQATT, SNEGSKA (reference sequence). V lost 5 bases, J lost 0 bases, and 7 bases lay in between. The CDR3 is 13 residues long. Axillary draining lymph nodes of breast cancer patients supplied the node samples. This clonotype was sampled from a female donor with breast cancer. Some clones in this sample may be carry-over from other donors' samples. The chain recombines TRBV20-1 with TRBJ2-2; D remains unclear. The sequenced sample consisted of axillary lymph node tissue. This CDR3 reads CSAYLANTGELFF. The CDR3 nucleotides read TGCAGTGCTTACCTAGCGAACACCGGGGAGCTGTTTTTT.